The TCR beta chain described here comes from a study of cytomegalovirus exposure and HLA in healthy donors. Findings and caveats of the study: Several V segments, TRBV6-2 and TRBV6-3 among them, could not be told apart and were dropped.

Amplification used 60 Vbeta primers and 13 Jbeta primers. Produced via immunoSEQ multiplex PCR; TCRdb's table is partial and in-frame only. This table holds 85,000 to 100,000 clones, around 84% found once. The germline V and J ends were trimmed by 10 bases and 0 bases, with 18 bases remaining between them. Germline lookup yields CDR1 MDHEN and CDR2 SYDVKM. The CDR3 is made up of 15 amino acids. Details on this clone: The antigen remains undetermined.

The TCR comes from a woman in her forties in good health and CMV-seropositive. The chain combines TRBV28 with TRBJ2-5; perhaps TRBD2 as D (5 bases). The sequencing sample was made of PBMCs. CDR3 loop: CATSPGSGYQETQYF. In nucleotides, the CDR3 is TGTGCCACCAGCCCGGGGTCGGGGTACCAAGAGACCCAGTACTTC.